This T cell receptor (beta chain) is drawn from a study of control samples from healthy donors and cancer patients. Clones were read by immunoSEQ multiplex PCR, and TCRdb kept only the in-frame ones, dropping some. Here the sample spans fewer than 85,000 clones, about 94% being singletons. V lost 4 bases, J lost 1 base, and 0 bases lay in between. This CDR3 has 10 residues. The V gene's germline CDR1 is SQVTM and CDR2 ANQGSEA. The source material was blood. This sequence joins TRBV29-1 and TRBJ2-3; D unclear. The TCR comes from a woman aged 25 to 45 in good health. CDR3 nucleotides: TGCAGCGTTGGCACAGATACGCAGTATTTT. Protein product: CSVGTDTQYF.